These 16 T cell receptor beta chains share one sample of origin, sequenced in a study of blood T cell repertoires in COVID-19. The assay was immunoSEQ multiplex PCR, and TCRdb's table has in-frame clones only and misses some. The sample lists nearly 250,000 clones; 85% to 90% were seen once. Sequences were obtained from PBMCs or T cells enriched from blood (not recorded which). The receptors stem from a man over 45 who had been exposed to COVID-19.

This chain links TRBV7-3 with TRBJ1-6; unclear D gene. Trimming left V 8 bases short and J 7 bases short, with 9 bases between. Germline CDR1 and CDR2: SGHTA and FQGTGA. The CDR3 spans 12 residues. CDR3 sequence reads: CASGSGNSPLHF. In nucleotides, the CDR3 is TGTGCCAGCGGGTCGGGAAATTCACCCCTCCACTTT.

This rearrangement joins TRBV2 to TRBJ2-3; 7 nucleotides agree with TRBD1. The CDR3 extends over 14 amino acids. V was pared by 5 bases and J by 0 bases, with 2 bases of the junction left unmatched. Germline V gene sequence: CDR1 SNHLY, CDR2 FYNNEI. The CDR3 DNA follows: TGTGCCAGCAGTTACAGGGGTAGCACAGATACGCAGTATTTT. The encoded protein is CASSYRGSTDTQYF.

This clone was seen only a few times. The rearrangement joins TRBV5-1 to TRBJ1-6, with a possible D match to TRBD1 (6 bases). This CDR3 has 19 residues. Trimming stripped 2 bases from V and 0 bases from J, with 18 bases between. The germline V gene has CDR1 SGHRS and CDR2 YFSETQ. CDR3 bases: TGCGCCAGCAGCTTCCTCGGACAGTCGCAGAGCTCCTATAATTCACCCCTCCACTTT. This codes for CASSFLGQSQSSYNSPLHF.

The chain joins TRBV5-1 to TRBJ1-2; 10 bases match TRBD1. The CDR3 spans 15 residues. V lost 4 bases to trimming and J lost 3 bases; unmatched junction nucleotides: 6. Germline V gene data show CDR1 as SGHRS and CDR2 as YFSETQ. CDR3 sequence reads: CASSRGTGVDYGYTF. CDR3 nucleotides: TGCGCCAGCAGCAGGGGGACAGGGGTTGACTATGGCTACACCTTC.

The rearrangement uses TRBV24-1 and TRBJ1-2; 8 bases fit TRBD1. Germline loops: CDR1 KGHDR, CDR2 SFDVKD. The J segment lost 7 bases and the V segment lost 4 bases, leaving 13 bases of the junction unmatched. The CDR3 runs 16 residues. The CDR3 nucleotides are TGTGCCACCAGTGACCCGACCTCGACAGGGGATTCTGGCTACACCTTC. Its protein product is CATSDPTSTGDSGYTF.

This chain links TRBV5-1 with TRBJ1-2; TRBD1 matches 7 bases. After removal of 2 bases from V and 2 bases from J, the junction contained 6 bases not matched to a gene. Germline CDR1 and CDR2: SGHRS and YFSETQ. The CDR3 has 15 amino acids. Here the CDR3 reads CASSFGTALNYGYTF. The DNA for the CDR3 is TGCGCCAGCAGCTTCGGGACAGCCTTAAACTATGGCTACACCTTC.

V gene TRBV28 combines with J gene TRBJ1-4, with D unresolved. The V end was cut by 5 bases, the J end by 3 bases, with 13 bases between. The germline V gene encodes CDR1 MDHEN and CDR2 SYDVKM. The CDR3 is 15 amino acids. CDR3 in amino acids: CASSVLGSSNEKLFF. CDR3 coding DNA: TGTGCCAGCAGTGTATTAGGGAGCTCTAATGAAAAACTGTTTTTT.

The chain carries TRBV7-6 and TRBJ2-5, with a tentative D call TRBD2 (6 bases). In germline, CDR1 is SGHVS, CDR2 FNYEAQ. The CDR3 length is 14 residues. Trimming removed 1 base at V and 3 bases at J, with 9 bases between. CDR3 DNA sequence: TGTGCCAGCAGCTTAGAAGCGGGCAAAGAGACCCAGTACTTC. Translated: CASSLEAGKETQYF. The variable domain in full, completed from reference TRBV7-6 and TRBJ2-5, reads GAGVSQSPRYKVTKRGQDVALRCDPISGHVSLYWYRQALGQGPEFLTYFNYEAQQDKSGLPNDRFSAERPEGSISTLTIQRTEQRDSAMYRCASSLEAGKETQYFGPGTRLLVL.

The CDR3 here is CAWNHRDMMNTEAFF. CDR3 nucleotide sequence: TGTGCCTGGAACCACAGGGACATGATGAACACTGAAGCTTTCTTT. The chain joins TRBV30 to TRBJ1-1; tentative D call: TRBD1 (6 bases). The V gene lost 4 bases and the J gene lost 0 bases, with 15 bases spanning the gap. The CDR3 spans 15 residues. From germline, CDR1 is GTSNPN and CDR2 SVGIG (reference sequence).

The chain combines TRBV19 with TRBJ2-3; TRBD2 might be the D (5 bases). Germline CDR1 LNHDA, CDR2 SQIVND (reference sequence). V was cut by 8 bases and J by 0 bases, with 9 bases left in between. This CDR3 region has 13 residues. The CDR3 loop reads CASEGRSTDTQYF. DNA of the CDR3: TGTGCCAGTGAGGGCCGGAGCACAGATACGCAGTATTTT.

This clone was counted a few times. The V and J genes are TRBV11-3 and TRBJ1-1; no clear D. CDR3 length: 13 residues. Germline CDR1 is SGHNT and CDR2 is YENEEA. V lost 5 bases, J lost 1 base, and 8 bases lay in between. This CDR3 reads CASSQTSNTEAFF. The CDR3 bases are TGTGCCAGCAGCCAGACATCGAACACTGAAGCTTTCTTT.

The chain recombines TRBV5-1 with TRBJ1-2; TRBD1 matches at 7 bases. The CDR3 runs to 15 residues. The J segment lost 2 bases and the V segment lost 4 bases, leaving 8 bases of the junction unmatched. CDR1 SGHRS and CDR2 YFSETQ come from the germline V gene. In nucleotides, the CDR3 is TGCGCCAGCAGCATAGGGACAGTGGGAAACTATGGCTACACCTTC. It translates to CASSIGTVGNYGYTF.

The rearrangement uses TRBV4-2 and TRBJ1-5; 9 bases line up with TRBD1. The germline V gene has CDR1 LGHNA and CDR2 YNFKEQ. After removal of 0 bases from V and 4 bases from J, the junction contained 10 bases not matched to a gene. The CDR3 runs to 18 residues. CDR3 nucleotide sequence: TGTGCCAGCAGCCAAGATGGAGGGGACAGGGACTCGAATCAGCCCCAGCATTTT. Residues: CASSQDGGDRDSNQPQHF.

The chain has TRBV7-3 and TRBJ2-3, with D possibly being TRBD2 (5 bases). The CDR3 totals 15 residues. Deletions cut 0 bases from V and 0 bases from J, with 7 bases between. CDR1 is SGHTA, CDR2 FQGTGA, per germline. DNA of the CDR3: TGTGCCAGCAGCTTAACCCTAGCTAGCACAGATACGCAGTATTTT. This translates into CASSLTLASTDTQYF.

V and J are TRBV3-1 (or the pseudogene TRBV3-2) and TRBJ1-2; 7 bases match TRBD1. This CDR3 comprises 15 residues. V lost 0 bases, J lost 4 bases, and 5 bases stayed unmatched. Germline values: CDR1 LGHDT, CDR2 YNNKEL (reference sequence). In nucleotides, the CDR3 is TGTGCCAGCAGCCAAGAAGCAGGGGGATCCTATGGCTACACCTTC. Translating gives CASSQEAGGSYGYTF.

The chain has TRBV28 and TRBJ1-1, with 7 bases that match TRBD1. Per the germline V gene, CDR1 is MDHEN and CDR2 is SYDVKM. CDR3 length: 11 amino acids. With 10 bases clipped from V and 6 bases from J, the junction kept 5 bases outside the gene matches. CDR3 sequence (DNA): TGTGCCATCCAGGGGGTATCTGAAGCTTTCTTT. It is translated as CAIQGVSEAFF.